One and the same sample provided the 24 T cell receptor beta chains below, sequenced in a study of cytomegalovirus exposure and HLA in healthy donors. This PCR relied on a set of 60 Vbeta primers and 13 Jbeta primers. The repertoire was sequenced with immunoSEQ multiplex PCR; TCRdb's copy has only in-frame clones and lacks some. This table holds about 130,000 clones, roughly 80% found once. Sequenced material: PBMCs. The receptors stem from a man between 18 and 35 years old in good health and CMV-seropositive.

CDR3 in DNA: TGTGCCAGCAACCCTTTTGGGGGGGAGCCCCAGCATTTT. Its translation: CASNPFGGEPQHF. The J gene is TRBJ1-5, the V gene TRBV2, with D tentatively TRBD1 (5 bases). The CDR3 contains 13 residues. The germline V and J ends were trimmed by 7 bases and 8 bases, with 15 bases remaining between them. Per the germline V gene, CDR1 is SNHLY and CDR2 is FYNNEI.

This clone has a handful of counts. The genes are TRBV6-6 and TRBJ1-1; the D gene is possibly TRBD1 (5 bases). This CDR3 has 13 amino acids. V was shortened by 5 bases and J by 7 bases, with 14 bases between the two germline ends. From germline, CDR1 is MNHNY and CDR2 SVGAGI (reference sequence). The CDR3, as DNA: TGTGCCAGCAGTCCGGGGGGACTACTTGAAGCTTTCTTT. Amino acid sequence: CASSPGGLLEAFF.

The CDR3 DNA is TGTGCCAGCAGCCTCTCGGCCGAGGCGGCCCAGTACTTC. This sequence encodes CASSLSAEAAQYF. This rearrangement joins TRBV5-6 to TRBJ2-5; D not resolved. CDR3 length equals 13 residues. Looked up from germline, CDR1 is SGHDT and CDR2 is YYEEEE. With 4 bases removed from V and 9 bases from J, the gap between germline ends came to 16 bases.

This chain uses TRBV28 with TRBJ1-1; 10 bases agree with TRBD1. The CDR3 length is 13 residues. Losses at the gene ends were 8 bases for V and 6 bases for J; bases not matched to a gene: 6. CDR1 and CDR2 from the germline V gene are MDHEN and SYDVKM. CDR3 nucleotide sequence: TGTGCCAGCTGGACAGGGGGGGGCTCTGAAGCTTTCTTT. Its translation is CASWTGGGSEAFF.

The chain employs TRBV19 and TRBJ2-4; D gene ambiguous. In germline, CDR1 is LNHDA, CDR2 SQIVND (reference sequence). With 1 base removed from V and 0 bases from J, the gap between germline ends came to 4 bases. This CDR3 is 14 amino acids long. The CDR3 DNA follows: TGTGCCAGTAGTATAGCCCTAGCCAAAAACATTCAGTACTTC. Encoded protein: CASSIALAKNIQYF.

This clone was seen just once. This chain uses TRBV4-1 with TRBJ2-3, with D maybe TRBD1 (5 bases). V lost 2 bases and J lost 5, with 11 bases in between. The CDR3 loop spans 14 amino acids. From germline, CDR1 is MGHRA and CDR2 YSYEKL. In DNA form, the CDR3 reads TGCGCCAGCAGCCAACCCGACAGAGGAGATACGCAGTATTTT. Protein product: CASSQPDRGDTQYF.

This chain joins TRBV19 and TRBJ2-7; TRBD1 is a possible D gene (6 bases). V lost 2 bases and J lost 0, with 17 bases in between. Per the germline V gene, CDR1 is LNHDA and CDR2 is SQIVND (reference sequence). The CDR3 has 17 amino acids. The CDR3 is CASSIMVATGYSYEQYF. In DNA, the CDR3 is TGTGCCAGTAGTATAATGGTCGCGACAGGATACTCCTACGAGCAGTACTTC. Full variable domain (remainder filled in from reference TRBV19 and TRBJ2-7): DGGITQSPKYLFRKEGQNVTLSCEQNLNHDAMYWYRQDPGQGLRLIYYSQIVNDFQKGDIAEGYSVSREKKESFPLTVTSAQKNPTAFYLCASSIMVATGYSYEQYFGPGTRLTVT.

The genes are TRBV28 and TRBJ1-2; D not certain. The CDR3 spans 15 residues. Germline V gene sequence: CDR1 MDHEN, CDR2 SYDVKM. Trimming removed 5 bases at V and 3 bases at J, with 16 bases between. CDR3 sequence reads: CASSPHHVEHYGYTF. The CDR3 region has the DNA TGTGCCAGCAGTCCCCACCACGTGGAGCACTATGGCTACACCTTC.

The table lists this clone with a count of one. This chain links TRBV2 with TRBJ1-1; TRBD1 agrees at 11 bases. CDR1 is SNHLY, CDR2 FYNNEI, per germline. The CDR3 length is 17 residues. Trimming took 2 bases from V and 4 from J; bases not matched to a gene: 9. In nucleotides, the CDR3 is TGTGCCAGCAGTGAAAATCCGACCGGGACAGGGGGCACTGAAGCTTTCTTT. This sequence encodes CASSENPTGTGGTEAFF. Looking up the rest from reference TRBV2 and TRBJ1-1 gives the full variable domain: EPEVTQTPSHQVTQMGQEVILRCVPISNHLYFYWYRQILGQKVEFLVSFYNNEISEKSEIFDDQFSVERPDGSNFTLKIRSTKLEDSAMYFCASSENPTGTGGTEAFFGQGTRLTVV.

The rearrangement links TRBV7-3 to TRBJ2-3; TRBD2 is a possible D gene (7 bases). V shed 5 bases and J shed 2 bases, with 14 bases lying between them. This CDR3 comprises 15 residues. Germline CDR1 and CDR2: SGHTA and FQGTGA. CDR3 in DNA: TGTGCCAGCAGCCCGAGGGGGGACTACACAGATACGCAGTATTTT. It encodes CASSPRGDYTDTQYF.

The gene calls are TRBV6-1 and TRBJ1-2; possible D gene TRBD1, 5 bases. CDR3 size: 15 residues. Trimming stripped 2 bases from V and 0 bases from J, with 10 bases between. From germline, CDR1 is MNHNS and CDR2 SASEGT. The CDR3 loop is CASSETDRTNYGYTF. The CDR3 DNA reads TGTGCCAGCAGTGAAACAGACAGAACTAACTATGGCTACACCTTC.

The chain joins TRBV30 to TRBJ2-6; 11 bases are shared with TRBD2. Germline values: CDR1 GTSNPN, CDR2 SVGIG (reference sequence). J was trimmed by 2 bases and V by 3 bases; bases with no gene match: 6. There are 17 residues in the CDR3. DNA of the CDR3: TGTGCCTGGAGAGGGCTAGCGGGGGGCCCTGGGGCCAACGTCCTGACTTTC. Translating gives CAWRGLAGGPGANVLTF.

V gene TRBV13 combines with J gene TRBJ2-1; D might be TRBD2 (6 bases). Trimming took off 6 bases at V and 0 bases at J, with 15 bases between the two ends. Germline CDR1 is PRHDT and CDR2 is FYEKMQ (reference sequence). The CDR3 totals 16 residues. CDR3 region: CASSSYGGSSYNEQFF. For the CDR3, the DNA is TGTGCCAGCAGTTCTTATGGGGGGAGCTCCTACAATGAGCAGTTCTTC.

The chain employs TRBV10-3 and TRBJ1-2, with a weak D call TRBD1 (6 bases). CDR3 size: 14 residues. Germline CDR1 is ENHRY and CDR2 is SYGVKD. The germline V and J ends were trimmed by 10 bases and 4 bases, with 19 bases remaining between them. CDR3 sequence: CATLGGGLGYGYTF. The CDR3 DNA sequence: TGTGCCACCCTCGGTGGGGGCCTCGGCTATGGCTACACCTTC.

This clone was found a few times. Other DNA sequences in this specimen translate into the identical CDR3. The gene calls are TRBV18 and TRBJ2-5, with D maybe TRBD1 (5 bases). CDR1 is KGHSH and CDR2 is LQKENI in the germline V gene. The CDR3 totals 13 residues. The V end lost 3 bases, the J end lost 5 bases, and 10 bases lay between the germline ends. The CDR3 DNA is TGTGCCAGCTCACCGTCCCCAGGGGAGACCCAGTACTTC. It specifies CASSPSPGETQYF.

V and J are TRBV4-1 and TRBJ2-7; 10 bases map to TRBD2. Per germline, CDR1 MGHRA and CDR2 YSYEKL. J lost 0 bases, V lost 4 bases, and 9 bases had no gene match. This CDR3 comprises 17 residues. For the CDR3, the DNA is TGCGCCAGCAGCCCATATAGCGGGGGGAGGAGCTCCTACGAGCAGTACTTC. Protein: CASSPYSGGRSSYEQYF.

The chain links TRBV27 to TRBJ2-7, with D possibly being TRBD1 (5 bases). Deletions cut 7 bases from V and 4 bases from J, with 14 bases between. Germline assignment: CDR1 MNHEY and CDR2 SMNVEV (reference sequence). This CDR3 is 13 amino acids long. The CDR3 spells CASTRQPSYEQYF. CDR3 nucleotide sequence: TGTGCCAGCACGCGACAGCCATCGTACGAGCAGTACTTC.

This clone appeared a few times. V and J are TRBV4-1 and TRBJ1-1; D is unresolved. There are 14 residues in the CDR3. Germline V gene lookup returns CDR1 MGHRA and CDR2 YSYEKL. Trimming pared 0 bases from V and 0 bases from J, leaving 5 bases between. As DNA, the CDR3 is TGCGCCAGCAGCCAAGATCTGTTGAACACTGAAGCTTTCTTT. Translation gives CASSQDLLNTEAFF.

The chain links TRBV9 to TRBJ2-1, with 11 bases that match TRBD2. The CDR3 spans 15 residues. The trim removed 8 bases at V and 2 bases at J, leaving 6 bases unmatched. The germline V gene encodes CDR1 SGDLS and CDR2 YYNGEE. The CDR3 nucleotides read TGTGCCAGTGGCCGTAGCGGGGGGGCCTACAATGAGCAGTTCTTC. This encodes CASGRSGGAYNEQFF.

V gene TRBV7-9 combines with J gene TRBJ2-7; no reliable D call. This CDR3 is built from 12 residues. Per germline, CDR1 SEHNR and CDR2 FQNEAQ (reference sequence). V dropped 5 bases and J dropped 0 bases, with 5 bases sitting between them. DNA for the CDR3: TGTGCCAGCAGCGCGAGCTCCTACGAGCAGTACTTC. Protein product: CASSASSYEQYF.

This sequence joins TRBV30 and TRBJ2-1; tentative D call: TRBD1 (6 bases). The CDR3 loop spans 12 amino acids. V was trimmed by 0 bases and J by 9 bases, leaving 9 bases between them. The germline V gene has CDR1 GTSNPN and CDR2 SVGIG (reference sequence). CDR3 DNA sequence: TGTGCCTGGAGTGTTACAGGGACTGAGCAGTTCTTC. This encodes CAWSVTGTEQFF.

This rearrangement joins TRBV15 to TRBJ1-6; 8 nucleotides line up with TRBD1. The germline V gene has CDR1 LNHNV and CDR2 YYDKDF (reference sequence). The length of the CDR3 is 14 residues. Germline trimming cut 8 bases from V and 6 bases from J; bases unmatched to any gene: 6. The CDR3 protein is CATSTGALNSPLHF. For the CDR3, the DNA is TGTGCCACCTCGACAGGGGCCCTTAATTCACCCCTCCACTTT. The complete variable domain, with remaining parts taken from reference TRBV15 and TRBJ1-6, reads DAMVIQNPRYQVTQFGKPVTLSCSQTLNHNVMYWYQQKSSQAPKLLFHYYDKDFNNEADTPDNFQSRRPNTSFCFLDIRSPGLGDTAMYLCATSTGALNSPLHFGNGTRLTVT.

The CDR3 bases are TGTGCCAGCAGCATAACGGAGGATCAGCCCCAGCATTTT. Translated: CASSITEDQPQHF. The V call is TRBV7-8, the J call TRBJ1-5; D gene ambiguous. V lost 5 bases and J 5 bases, leaving 10 bases between the germline ends. Germline V gene data show CDR1 as SGHVS and CDR2 as FQNEAQ. The CDR3 loop spans 13 amino acids.

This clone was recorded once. This CDR3 reads CAWGVAGGRTGELFF. CDR3 in DNA: TGTGCCTGGGGGGTAGCGGGGGGGCGGACCGGGGAGCTGTTTTTT. V is TRBV30 and J is TRBJ2-2, with TRBD2 matching 11 bases. The V gene end was trimmed by 5 bases and the J gene end by 5 bases; junction bases not matched to a gene: 7. CDR3 length: 15 residues. Per the germline V gene, CDR1 is GTSNPN and CDR2 is SVGIG (reference sequence).